The 17 T cell receptor beta chains presented below share a single source sample, sequenced in a study of T cell responses to AZD1222 COVID-19 vaccine. Data came from immunoSEQ multiplex PCR; TCRdb stores just in-frame clones and leaves some out. The repertoire consists of 170,000 or so clones, with around nine tenths occurring once and the leading ten covering 2.5% to 3%. The source was peripheral blood, collected on day 0 of AZD1222 vaccination. These receptors originate from an adult in good health.

The chain carries TRBV29-1 and TRBJ1-1; 7 bases map to TRBD1. The length of the CDR3 is 15 residues. CDR1 and CDR2 (germline): SQVTM, ANQGSEA. V was pared by 6 bases and J by 3 bases, with 13 bases of the junction left unmatched. The CDR3 DNA sequence: TGCAGCGTCGCCGACAGACAGGGCAGGGACACTGAAGCTTTCTTT. It yields the protein CSVADRQGRDTEAFF.

The chain uses TRBV5-1 and TRBJ1-2, with TRBD1 as a possible D gene (6 bases). The germline CDR1 and CDR2 sequences are SGHRS and YFSETQ. V lost 4 bases to trimming and J lost 5 bases, with 15 bases between them. The CDR3 runs 14 residues. The CDR3 loop is CASSRRWGQYGYTF. Here the CDR3 DNA reads TGCGCCAGCAGCCGACGTTGGGGGCAGTATGGCTACACCTTC.

The chain uses TRBV7-9 and TRBJ1-1; D not certain. V dropped 8 bases and J dropped 4 bases, with 8 bases sitting between them. This CDR3 has 11 amino acids. Germline V gene data show CDR1 as SEHNR and CDR2 as FQNEAQ (reference sequence). The CDR3 DNA reads TGTGCCAGCTCCTTGGCCACTGAAGCTTTCTTT. Its translation is CASSLATEAFF.

The chain couples TRBV2 to TRBJ1-1; TRBD1 agrees at 8 bases. Germline loops: CDR1 SNHLY, CDR2 FYNNEI. The CDR3 totals 14 residues. The V and J ends lost 6 bases and 1 base, in that order; junction bases with no gene match: 4. CDR3 sequence reads: CASRLGTGNTEAFF. In DNA form, the CDR3 reads TGTGCCAGCAGGTTAGGGACAGGGAACACTGAAGCTTTCTTT.

V is TRBV6-5 and J is TRBJ1-1; D unclear. The CDR3 covers 13 residues. The V and J ends lost 0 bases and 0 bases respectively, with 2 bases between them. The V gene's germline CDR1 is MNHEY and CDR2 SVGAGI. The CDR3 DNA is TGTGCCAGCAGTTACTCTTTGAACACTGAAGCTTTCTTT. Residues: CASSYSLNTEAFF.

This chain connects TRBV4-3 to TRBJ2-1, with D perhaps TRBD1 (6 bases). Trimming took off 0 bases at V and 7 bases at J, with 10 bases between the two ends. This CDR3 region has 14 residues. Germline V gene lookup returns CDR1 LGHNA and CDR2 YSLEER. CDR3 protein: CASSQDPGVNEQFF. CDR3 sequence (DNA): TGCGCCAGCAGCCAAGACCCAGGGGTAAATGAGCAGTTCTTC.

Written as DNA, the CDR3 is TGTGCCAGCAGCCTCGGACAGGGGAACTACGAGCAGTACTTC. This sequence encodes CASSLGQGNYEQYF. The chain carries TRBV9 and TRBJ2-7, with 9 bases identical to TRBD1. The germline gives CDR1 SGDLS, CDR2 YYNGEE. This CDR3 comprises 14 residues. Germline trimming cut 4 bases from V and 3 bases from J; bases unmatched to any gene: 5.

The gene calls are TRBV7-8 and TRBJ1-3, with a weak D call TRBD1 (5 bases). Per the germline V gene, CDR1 is SGHVS and CDR2 is FQNEAQ. This CDR3 has 17 residues. V shed 0 bases and J shed 0 bases, with 12 bases lying between them. CDR3 amino acids: CASSLALRGASGNTIYF. CDR3 nucleotides: TGTGCCAGCAGCTTAGCGCTACGAGGGGCCTCTGGAAACACCATATATTTT.

J is TRBJ2-7 and V is TRBV4-1; no clear D. The V end was cut by 0 bases, the J end by 3 bases, with 9 bases between. CDR1 is MGHRA, CDR2 YSYEKL, per germline. The CDR3 extends over 14 amino acids. DNA for the CDR3: TGCGCCAGCAGCCAAGACCCAGGATACTACGAGCAGTACTTC. The encoded protein is CASSQDPGYYEQYF.

The V and J genes are TRBV9 and TRBJ2-5; tentatively, D is TRBD2 (6 bases). The CDR3 totals 15 residues. CDR1 SGDLS and CDR2 YYNGEE come from the germline V gene. V was cut by 5 bases and J by 4 bases, with 18 bases left in between. The CDR3 DNA reads as TGTGCCAGCAGTTTGGGGGGTATATTATCAGAGACCCAGTACTTC. Its translation: CASSLGGILSETQYF.

The J gene is TRBJ2-2, the V gene TRBV2; D remains unclear. CDR3 length: 14 residues. V was trimmed by 6 bases and J by 0 bases, leaving 8 bases between them. CDR1 and CDR2 from the germline V gene are SNHLY and FYNNEI. The CDR3 nucleotides read TGTGCCAGCAGCGACACCGCGAACACCGGGGAGCTGTTTTTT. As protein: CASSDTANTGELFF.

This clone was picked up one time. The chain is built from TRBV7-3 and TRBJ2-1; D is possibly TRBD2 (6 bases). The length of the CDR3 is 14 residues. From germline, CDR1 is SGHTA and CDR2 FQGTGA. Trimming took off 3 bases at V and 5 bases at J, with 11 bases between the two ends. The CDR3 DNA follows: TGTGCCAGCAGCTTCCTGGGGGGAAACAATGAGCAGTTCTTC. It is translated as CASSFLGGNNEQFF. Variable domain in full (rest from reference TRBV7-3 and TRBJ2-1): GAGVSQTPSNKVTEKGKYVELRCDPISGHTALYWYRQSLGQGPEFLIYFQGTGAADDSGLPNDRFFAVRPEGSVSTLKIQRTERGDSAVYLCASSFLGGNNEQFFGPGTRLTVL.

Comments on this clone: An end of the junction differs from the germline gene, which may be a read error. This rearrangement joins TRBV24-1 to TRBJ1-4; TRBD1 might be the D (5 bases). This CDR3 has 10 amino acids. CDR1 KGHDR and CDR2 SFDVKD come from the germline V gene. CDR3 nucleotides: TGTGCCACCAGTGAGCGCCGGGGGTGTTTT. It is translated as CATSERRGCF.

The chain couples TRBV2 to TRBJ1-1; TRBD1 matches at 7 bases. With 5 bases clipped from V and 6 bases from J, the junction kept 3 bases outside the gene matches. CDR1 SNHLY and CDR2 FYNNEI come from the germline V gene. The CDR3 is made up of 12 amino acids. DNA for the CDR3: TGTGCCAGCAGTAACACAGGGGCTGAAGCTTTCTTT. This codes for CASSNTGAEAFF.

This chain joins TRBV18 and TRBJ2-5; D is undetermined. The ends were cut back, 2 bases at V and 3 bases at J, with 10 bases in the middle. The CDR3 contains 14 residues. CDR1 and CDR2 (germline): KGHSH, LQKENI. CDR3 DNA: TGTGCCAGCTCACCAACCGGCCAAAAAGAGACCCAGTACTTC. Translating gives CASSPTGQKETQYF.

J is TRBJ2-7 and V is TRBV5-1, with 9 nucleotides matching TRBD1. The CDR3 runs 15 residues. V lost 3 bases and J lost 3; bases outside the gene matches: 7. CDR1 and CDR2 from the germline V gene are SGHRS and YFSETQ. CDR3 loop: CASSSNRDRVYEQYF. The CDR3 coding sequence is TGCGCCAGCAGCTCTAACCGGGACAGGGTCTACGAGCAGTACTTC.

The chain recombines TRBV4-3 with TRBJ1-5; D ambiguous. V shed 0 bases and J shed 9 bases, with 9 bases lying between them. Germline V gene sequence: CDR1 LGHNA, CDR2 YSLEER. The CDR3 covers 13 residues. The CDR3 reads CASSQDTGWPQHF. The DNA of the CDR3 is TGCGCCAGCAGCCAAGATACTGGCTGGCCCCAGCATTTT.